This TCR beta chain is drawn from a study of blood T cell repertoires in COVID-19. Study details: The United States, Italy and Spain were the sources of the acute and convalescent COVID-19 samples. PBMCs, B-cell-depleted T cells, or T cells provided the cDNA or gDNA that made up the material.

Clinical history as reported by participants underpinned cohort assignment. Germline lookup yields CDR1 DFQATT and CDR2 SNEGSKA (reference sequence). The CDR3 covers 15 residues. V was cut by 3 bases and J by 3 bases, with 17 bases left in between. In the source study's methods: Reference gene primer amplification yielded estimated nucleated cell counts. Some clones are missing from TCRdb's copy, which holds only in-frame ones; the method was immunoSEQ multiplex PCR. D and trimming come from the DNA, and the V and J calls and clone size come from that table. The repertoire holds approximately 500,000 clones, with roughly 90% as singletons.

The receptor's source is a woman aged 40 to 50 who had recovered from COVID-19. This sequence joins TRBV20-1 and TRBJ2-5; tentative D call: TRBD1 (6 bases). Sequencing input: PBMCs or T cells enriched from blood (not recorded which). CDR3 sequence (DNA): TGCAGTGCTAGTAGGGGGAGCGGTTTAAAAGAGACCCAGTACTTC. Protein: CSASRGSGLKETQYF.